The 14 T cell receptor beta chains in this list originate from one sample, sequenced in a study of cytotoxic CD8 clonotypes in ibrutinib-treated CLL. Repertoires were generated with immunoSEQ multiplex PCR, while TCRdb's copy carries only in-frame clones and drops some. The sample lists some 300,000 clones, about 80% occurring once. The material sequenced was PBMCs, taken before ibrutinib treatment. The source of these receptors is a human donor with chronic lymphocytic leukemia.

Here the CDR3 reads CASSSRQALYGYTF. DNA of the CDR3: TGTGCCAGCAGTTCAAGACAGGCGCTCTATGGCTACACCTTC. The chain employs TRBV27 and TRBJ1-2; a weak D match, TRBD1 (6 bases). There are 14 residues in the CDR3. With 4 bases removed from V and 4 bases from J, the gap between germline ends came to 13 bases. CDR1 is MNHEY, CDR2 SMNVEV, per germline (reference sequence).

This chain joins TRBV11-2 and TRBJ2-3, with TRBD1 identical over 9 bases. CDR3 size: 14 residues. Germline-derived CDR1 and CDR2 are SGHAT and FQNNGV. V dropped 7 bases and J dropped 10; count of bases not matched to a gene: 12. The CDR3 DNA is TGTGCCAGCACCCCCAACAGGGGGCTCCCCGCGCAGTATTTT. It specifies CASTPNRGLPAQYF.

This clone was picked up a small number of times. This chain links TRBV19 with TRBJ1-1; D unresolved. The CDR3 is made up of 13 amino acids. Looked up from germline, CDR1 is LNHDA and CDR2 is SQIVND (reference sequence). V gave up 6 bases and J gave up 5 bases, with 13 bases separating them. CDR3 nucleotides: TGTGCCAGTAGGACGGGAGCCAGTACTGAAGCTTTCTTT. Amino acid sequence: CASRTGASTEAFF.

V is TRBV7-9 and J is TRBJ2-1; D may be TRBD1 (5 bases). CDR1 is SEHNR, CDR2 FQNEAQ, per germline (reference sequence). CDR3 size: 12 residues. V was clipped by 2 bases and J by 8 bases, with 7 bases between them. As DNA, the CDR3 is TGTGCCAGCAGCTTAAGGGGCTATGAGCAGTTCTTC. Translating it yields CASSLRGYEQFF. Supplemented by reference TRBV7-9 and TRBJ2-1, the full variable domain reads DTGVSQNPRHKITKRGQNVTFRCDPISEHNRLYWYRQTLGQGPEFLTYFQNEAQLEKSRLLSDRFSAERPKGSFSTLEIQRTEQGDSAMYLCASSLRGYEQFFGPGTRLTVL.

The chain employs TRBV25-1 and TRBJ1-1; weak D call: TRBD1 (6 bases). The CDR3 has 15 amino acids. V lost 3 bases, J lost 3 bases, and 14 bases lay in between. The germline V gene has CDR1 MGHDK and CDR2 SYGVNS. The CDR3 reads CASSDPRGGDTEAFF. The CDR3 DNA reads TGTGCCAGCAGTGATCCGAGGGGGGGAGACACTGAAGCTTTCTTT.

The J gene is TRBJ1-2, the V gene TRBV6-6; 7 bases align to TRBD1. From germline, CDR1 is MNHNY and CDR2 SVGAGI (reference sequence). The CDR3 totals 16 residues. Losses at the gene ends were 2 bases for V and 1 base for J; bases not matched to a gene: 7. CDR3: CASSYGLGQDNYGYTF. DNA for the CDR3: TGTGCCAGCAGTTACGGCTTAGGACAGGATAACTATGGCTACACCTTC.

This chain joins TRBV5-4 and TRBJ2-7; D not certain. V dropped 4 bases and J dropped 2 bases, with 13 bases sitting between them. Per the germline V gene, CDR1 is SGHNT and CDR2 is YYREEE (reference sequence). The CDR3 length is 14 residues. CDR3 protein: CASSPRTSTYEQYF. The CDR3 DNA is TGTGCCAGCAGCCCGCGGACGTCTACCTACGAGCAGTACTTC.

J is TRBJ1-2 and V is TRBV5-4; no clear D. CDR3 length: 14 residues. Germline CDR1 SGHNT, CDR2 YYREEE (reference sequence). V was pared by 0 bases and J by 0 bases, with 6 bases between. The CDR3 DNA reads TGTGCCAGCAGCTTGGACGGAACTAACTATGGCTACACCTTC. As protein: CASSLDGTNYGYTF. Variable domain in full (rest from reference TRBV5-4 and TRBJ1-2): ETGVTQSPTHLIKTRGQQVTLRCSSQSGHNTVSWYQQALGQGPQFIFQYYREEENGRGNFPPRFSGLQFPNYSSELNVNALELDDSALYLCASSLDGTNYGYTFGSGTRLTVV.

The chain joins TRBV7-9 to TRBJ2-7, with TRBD2 matching over 7 bases. The germline V gene has CDR1 SEHNR and CDR2 FQNEAQ (reference sequence). V dropped 1 base and J dropped 4; count of bases not matched to a gene: 7. The CDR3 runs 15 residues. The CDR3 region has the DNA TGTGCCAGCAGCTTAGGGGAGGGTTTGGGATACGAGCAGTACTTC. Translating gives CASSLGEGLGYEQYF.

This rearrangement joins TRBV6-5 to TRBJ1-4; TRBD1 might be the D (6 bases). Trimming removed 6 bases at V and 4 bases at J, with 9 bases between. CDR1 is MNHEY and CDR2 is SVGAGI in the germline V gene. The CDR3 totals 13 residues. CDR3 amino acids: CASSQDSNEKLFF. DNA for the CDR3: TGTGCCAGCAGCCAGGACAGTAATGAAAAACTGTTTTTT.

The chain carries TRBV27 and TRBJ2-5, with TRBD2 identical over 12 bases. Germline lookup yields CDR1 MNHEY and CDR2 SMNVEV (reference sequence). The trim removed 5 bases at V and 5 bases at J, leaving 9 bases unmatched. This CDR3 region has 16 residues. The CDR3 DNA sequence: TGTGCCAGCAGTCTTCTAGCGGGAGGGCTTATGGAGACCCAGTACTTC. Its protein product is CASSLLAGGLMETQYF.

The chain couples TRBV7-9 to TRBJ2-1, with D possibly being TRBD2 (6 bases). CDR1 is SEHNR and CDR2 is FQNEAQ in the germline V gene (reference sequence). V shed 5 bases and J shed 11 bases, with 19 bases lying between them. This CDR3 region has 14 residues. The CDR3 nucleotides are TGTGCCAGCAGCCACTATCCGGCGGGCGGGAAGCAGTTCTTC. Translating gives CASSHYPAGGKQFF.

The rearrangement uses TRBV7-6 and TRBJ2-1, with D possibly being TRBD1 (6 bases). The germline V gene encodes CDR1 SGHVS and CDR2 FNYEAQ. The CDR3 runs to 13 residues. Trimming shortened V by 5 bases and J by 7 bases, and 12 bases separated the two germline ends. CDR3 sequence reads: CASSPGQGNEQFF. The CDR3 DNA follows: TGTGCCAGCAGCCCTGGCCAGGGGAATGAGCAGTTCTTC.

The V gene is TRBV6-4, the J gene TRBJ2-1, with TRBD2 identical over 12 bases. The germline V gene encodes CDR1 MRHNA and CDR2 SNTAGT. The CDR3 loop spans 15 amino acids. V lost 6 bases, J lost 9 bases, and 9 bases stayed unmatched. The CDR3 protein is CASRPPSGRAGEQFF. In DNA form, the CDR3 reads TGTGCCAGCAGGCCCCCTAGCGGGAGGGCGGGTGAGCAGTTCTTC.